This is a list of T cell receptor beta chains from one sample in a study of blood T cell repertoires in COVID-19. Produced via immunoSEQ multiplex PCR; TCRdb's table is partial and in-frame only. The repertoire consists of 29,000 or so clones, with around 87% occurring once and the leading ten covering 12%. Sequenced material: peripheral blood. The receptors were sampled from a human donor in a cohort sampled during active COVID-19. The donor label of this sample is uncertain. Each CDR3 is given with its conserved first and last residue. D genes are given only for firm matches. Where a row states a size, it is once, few, many or the class of an expanded clone; other rows omit it.

clone_size: NA; j_call: TRBJ2-7; d_call: NA; v_call: TRBV3-1/TRBV3-2; cdr3_aa: CASSQDRSYEQYF; cdr3_nt: TGTGCCAGCAGCCAAGACCGGTCCTACGAGCAGTACTTC
clone_size: NA; j_call: TRBJ2-3; d_call: NA; v_call: TRBV5-1; cdr3_aa: CASSLRGDTQYF; cdr3_nt: TGCGCCAGCAGCTTGAGAGGGGATACGCAGTATTTT
clone_size: once; j_call: TRBJ2-1; d_call: NA; v_call: TRBV15; cdr3_aa: CATSRRTGNSYNEQFF; cdr3_nt: TGTGCCACCAGCAGAAGAACAGGGAACTCCTACAATGAGCAGTTCTTC
clone_size: once; j_call: TRBJ2-3; d_call: TRBD1; v_call: TRBV13; cdr3_aa: CASSQRDRRQYF; cdr3_nt: TGTGCCAGCAGCCAACGGGACAGGAGGCAGTATTTT
clone_size: NA; j_call: TRBJ2-1; d_call: TRBD2; v_call: TRBV30; cdr3_aa: CAWSILAGENEQFF; cdr3_nt: TGTGCCTGGAGTATACTAGCGGGAGAGAATGAGCAGTTCTTC
clone_size: NA; j_call: TRBJ2-3; d_call: NA; v_call: TRBV15; cdr3_aa: CATSREGTSDTQYF; cdr3_nt: TGTGCCACCAGCAGAGAAGGGACATCAGATACGCAGTATTTT
clone_size: few; j_call: TRBJ1-2; d_call: NA; v_call: TRBV28; cdr3_aa: CASSFTENYGYTF; cdr3_nt: TGTGCCAGCAGCTTTACAGAGAACTATGGCTACACCTTC
clone_size: NA; j_call: TRBJ2-7; d_call: TRBD2; v_call: TRBV10-2; cdr3_aa: CASSESSGSSSYEQYF; cdr3_nt: TGCGCCAGCAGTGAGTCGAGCGGGAGCTCCTCCTACGAGCAGTACTTC
clone_size: NA; j_call: TRBJ1-1; d_call: NA; v_call: TRBV4-1; cdr3_aa: CASSQDWAASMNTEAFF; cdr3_nt: TGCGCCAGCAGCCAAGATTGGGCAGCAAGTATGAACACTGAAGCTTTCTTT
clone_size: NA; j_call: TRBJ1-2; d_call: NA; v_call: TRBV9; cdr3_aa: CASSAQNYGYTF; cdr3_nt: TGTGCCAGCAGCGCACAGAACTATGGCTACACCTTC
clone_size: NA; j_call: TRBJ1-1; d_call: TRBD1; v_call: TRBV3-1/TRBV3-2; cdr3_aa: CASSRQGDTEAFF; cdr3_nt: TGTGCCAGCAGCCGACAGGGTGACACTGAAGCTTTCTTT
clone_size: NA; j_call: TRBJ2-5; d_call: TRBD1; v_call: TRBV2; cdr3_aa: CASSLEGQAQETQYF; cdr3_nt: TGTGCCAGCAGCCTAGAGGGACAGGCCCAAGAGACCCAGTACTTC
clone_size: once; j_call: TRBJ1-1; d_call: NA; v_call: TRBV19; cdr3_aa: CASSAGVGTEAFF; cdr3_nt: TGTGCCAGTAGTGCAGGGGTTGGCACTGAAGCTTTCTTT
clone_size: few; j_call: TRBJ1-1; d_call: NA; v_call: TRBV4-1; cdr3_aa: CASSPGGLGTRTANTEAFF; cdr3_nt: TGCGCCAGCAGCCCGGGGGGGTTGGGGACCCGGACGGCCAACACTGAAGCTTTCTTT
clone_size: NA; j_call: TRBJ2-2; d_call: TRBD2; v_call: TRBV5-4; cdr3_aa: CASSFRLAGGPLGTGELFF; cdr3_nt: TGTGCCAGCAGCTTTCGACTAGCGGGAGGGCCTCTAGGGACCGGGGAGCTGTTTTTT
clone_size: NA; j_call: TRBJ1-2; d_call: TRBD1; v_call: TRBV2; cdr3_aa: CASSIGTGFGYTF; cdr3_nt: TGTGCCAGCAGTATTGGGACAGGATTCGGCTACACCTTC
clone_size: once; j_call: TRBJ2-3; d_call: NA; v_call: TRBV5-1; cdr3_aa: CASSLVSSTDTQYF; cdr3_nt: TGCGCCAGCAGCTTGGTATCTAGCACAGATACGCAGTATTTT
clone_size: NA; j_call: TRBJ2-4; d_call: NA; v_call: TRBV11-3; cdr3_aa: CASSPRQRGNIQYF; cdr3_nt: TGTGCCAGCAGCCCTAGACAGAGGGGGAACATTCAGTACTTC
clone_size: NA; j_call: TRBJ2-2; d_call: TRBD1; v_call: TRBV3-1/TRBV3-2; cdr3_aa: CASSPTGTDVAGELFF; cdr3_nt: TGTGCCAGCAGCCCGACCGGGACAGATGTCGCCGGGGAGCTGTTTTTT
clone_size: NA; j_call: TRBJ2-7; d_call: TRBD2; v_call: TRBV11-2; cdr3_aa: CASSPRGGASGSYEQYF; cdr3_nt: TGTGCCAGCAGCCCGCGCGGCGGCGCTAGCGGCTCCTACGAGCAGTACTTC
clone_size: once; j_call: TRBJ1-6; d_call: NA; v_call: TRBV5-4; cdr3_aa: CASSLDRDSPLHF; cdr3_nt: TGTGCCAGCAGCTTGGACAGGGATTCACCCCTCCACTTT
clone_size: NA; j_call: TRBJ2-7; d_call: TRBD1; v_call: TRBV19; cdr3_aa: CASSSPGQGSYEQYF; cdr3_nt: TGTGCCAGTAGTTCTCCGGGACAGGGGTCCTACGAGCAGTACTTC
clone_size: NA; j_call: TRBJ1-2; d_call: NA; v_call: TRBV6-5; cdr3_aa: CASKRTDDNYGYTF; cdr3_nt: TGTGCCAGCAAACGGACAGACGATAACTATGGCTACACCTTC
clone_size: NA; j_call: TRBJ2-1; d_call: NA; v_call: TRBV29-1; cdr3_aa: CSPRQDGGEQFF; cdr3_nt: TGCAGCCCGAGACAGGATGGGGGTGAGCAGTTCTTC
clone_size: NA; j_call: TRBJ1-3; d_call: NA; v_call: TRBV7-9; cdr3_aa: CASSLEPRAGGNTIYF; cdr3_nt: TGTGCCAGCAGCTTAGAACCCAGGGCAGGTGGAAACACCATATATTTT
clone_size: NA; j_call: TRBJ1-2; d_call: TRBD1; v_call: TRBV3-1/TRBV3-2; cdr3_aa: CASSQTGVGYGYTF; cdr3_nt: TGTGCCAGCAGCCAGACAGGGGTCGGGTATGGCTACACCTTC
clone_size: once; j_call: TRBJ2-3; d_call: TRBD2; v_call: TRBV7-2; cdr3_aa: CASSLGLAGGTDTQYF; cdr3_nt: TGTGCCAGCAGCTTAGGGCTAGCGGGAGGAACAGATACGCAGTATTTT
clone_size: NA; j_call: TRBJ2-7; d_call: TRBD1; v_call: TRBV13; cdr3_aa: CASSLIKGAGYEQYF; cdr3_nt: TGTGCCAGCAGCCTGATAAAGGGGGCAGGCTACGAGCAGTACTTC
clone_size: NA; j_call: TRBJ2-1; d_call: TRBD2; v_call: TRBV10-2; cdr3_aa: CASRPTSGLYNEQFF; cdr3_nt: TGCGCCAGCAGACCTACTAGCGGACTTTACAATGAGCAGTTCTTC
clone_size: NA; j_call: TRBJ2-2; d_call: NA; v_call: TRBV14; cdr3_aa: CASSPGRTNTGELFF; cdr3_nt: TGTGCCAGCAGCCCCGGGAGAACGAACACCGGGGAGCTGTTTTTT
clone_size: NA; j_call: TRBJ2-4; d_call: TRBD2; v_call: TRBV4-1; cdr3_aa: CASSHPLAGGLAKNIQYF; cdr3_nt: TGCGCCAGCAGCCACCCACTAGCGGGAGGTTTAGCCAAAAACATTCAGTACTTC
clone_size: NA; j_call: TRBJ1-1; d_call: TRBD1; v_call: TRBV7-9; cdr3_aa: CASSSYQGGNTEAFF; cdr3_nt: TGTGCCAGCAGCTCCTATCAGGGGGGGAACACTGAAGCTTTCTTT
clone_size: NA; j_call: TRBJ1-2; d_call: NA; v_call: TRBV6-4; cdr3_aa: CASSTSLGAGYGYTF; cdr3_nt: NA
clone_size: NA; j_call: TRBJ1-1; d_call: NA; v_call: TRBV21-1; cdr3_aa: CASSLRTGFPMSNTEAFF; cdr3_nt: TGTGCCAGCAGCCTACGGACAGGGTTCCCCATGTCGAACACTGAAGCTTTCTTT
clone_size: once; j_call: TRBJ1-1; d_call: TRBD1; v_call: TRBV20-1; cdr3_aa: CSASGGHSAFF; cdr3_nt: TGCAGTGCCTCAGGGGGCCACAGTGCTTTCTTT
clone_size: few; j_call: TRBJ2-5; d_call: TRBD2; v_call: TRBV4-1; cdr3_aa: CASSPGGAQETQYF; cdr3_nt: TGCGCCAGCAGCCCGGGGGGGGCGCAGGAGACCCAGTACTTC
clone_size: few; j_call: TRBJ1-5; d_call: NA; v_call: TRBV30; cdr3_aa: CAWKVRSRQPQHF; cdr3_nt: TGTGCCTGGAAGGTGCGGAGCCGGCAGCCCCAGCATTTT
clone_size: NA; j_call: TRBJ2-2; d_call: TRBD1; v_call: TRBV5-1; cdr3_aa: CASSLEGATGELFF; cdr3_nt: TGCGCCAGCAGCTTGGAGGGGGCCACCGGGGAGCTGTTTTTT
clone_size: NA; j_call: TRBJ1-1; d_call: NA; v_call: TRBV25-1; cdr3_aa: CASSEYMGSSTEAFF; cdr3_nt: TGTGCCAGCAGTGAATATATGGGGAGTAGCACTGAAGCTTTCTTT
clone_size: NA; j_call: TRBJ2-2; d_call: NA; v_call: TRBV5-4; cdr3_aa: CASSPSVPGELFF; cdr3_nt: TGTGCCAGCAGCCCGTCGGTCCCCGGGGAGCTGTTTTTT
clone_size: NA; j_call: TRBJ1-1; d_call: TRBD1; v_call: TRBV29-1; cdr3_aa: CSVEGRTGGAFF; cdr3_nt: TGCAGCGTTGAAGGACGGACAGGGGGAGCTTTCTTT
clone_size: NA; j_call: TRBJ2-4; d_call: NA; v_call: TRBV4-2; cdr3_aa: CASSQDREAALQYF; cdr3_nt: TGTGCCAGCAGCCAAGATCGAGAAGCGGCCCTTCAGTACTTC
clone_size: NA; j_call: TRBJ1-2; d_call: NA; v_call: TRBV28; cdr3_aa: CASSPGDGYTF; cdr3_nt: TGTGCCAGCAGTCCCGGAGATGGCTACACCTTC
clone_size: NA; j_call: TRBJ2-3; d_call: TRBD1; v_call: TRBV5-1; cdr3_aa: CASLRWGQSTDTQYF; cdr3_nt: TGCGCCAGCCTCCGATGGGGACAGAGCACAGATACGCAGTATTTT
clone_size: NA; j_call: TRBJ2-7; d_call: NA; v_call: TRBV15; cdr3_aa: CATRLTPNYEQYF; cdr3_nt: TGTGCCACCAGACTTACCCCTAACTACGAGCAGTACTTC
clone_size: NA; j_call: TRBJ1-2; d_call: NA; v_call: TRBV5-1; cdr3_aa: CASSSITGWYGYTF; cdr3_nt: TGCGCCAGCAGCTCGATCACAGGGTGGTATGGCTACACCTTC
clone_size: NA; j_call: TRBJ2-3; d_call: TRBD1; v_call: TRBV27; cdr3_aa: CASSFTGVGTDTQYF; cdr3_nt: TGTGCCAGCAGCTTTACAGGGGTCGGCACAGATACGCAGTATTTT
clone_size: NA; j_call: TRBJ2-1; d_call: NA; v_call: TRBV11-2; cdr3_aa: CASSLDPNWGQPTNEQFF; cdr3_nt: TGTGCCAGCAGCTTAGATCCTAATTGGGGACAACCAACCAATGAGCAGTTCTTC
clone_size: once; j_call: TRBJ1-2; d_call: NA; v_call: TRBV5-5; cdr3_aa: CASSPAGTNYGYTF; cdr3_nt: TGTGCCAGCAGCCCCGCGGGTACTAACTATGGCTACACCTTC
clone_size: NA; j_call: TRBJ2-1; d_call: NA; v_call: TRBV18; cdr3_aa: CASSPTDYNEQFF; cdr3_nt: TGTGCCAGCTCACCGACAGATTACAATGAGCAGTTCTTC
clone_size: NA; j_call: TRBJ2-7; d_call: TRBD1; v_call: TRBV7-6; cdr3_aa: CASSPTGNPSYEQYF; cdr3_nt: TGTGCCAGCAGCCCGACAGGGAACCCCTCCTACGAGCAGTACTTC
clone_size: NA; j_call: TRBJ2-3; d_call: TRBD2; v_call: TRBV2; cdr3_aa: CASQRESITDTQYF; cdr3_nt: TGTGCCAGCCAGCGGGAGTCTATCACAGATACGCAGTATTTT
clone_size: once; j_call: TRBJ2-5; d_call: TRBD2; v_call: TRBV5-1; cdr3_aa: CASRASGRGETQYF; cdr3_nt: TGCGCCAGCAGGGCCAGCGGGAGGGGTGAGACCCAGTACTTC
clone_size: NA; j_call: TRBJ2-3; d_call: TRBD1; v_call: TRBV6-6; cdr3_aa: CASTPTGQGTDTQYF; cdr3_nt: TGTGCCAGCACCCCAACAGGACAGGGCACAGATACGCAGTATTTT
clone_size: NA; j_call: TRBJ2-3; d_call: TRBD2; v_call: TRBV19; cdr3_aa: CASTPGLGTDTQYF; cdr3_nt: TGTGCCAGTACCCCGGGACTAGGAACAGATACGCAGTATTTT